These 18 T cell receptor beta chains were all obtained from the same sample, sequenced in a study of regulatory T cells in long-lasting Graves disease. Arm-PCR of CDR3 regions with iRepertoire HTBI primers generated TCR beta libraries. Via MiXCR, TCRdb re-called the multiplex PCR reads, giving one row per CDR3 protein. Found here are hundreds of thousands of distinct CDR3 sequences, about 15% of them singletons; the top ten hold roughly 8%. Time point indicated: newly diagnosed GD, antithyroid drugs for less than 3 months. Extracted PBMC RNA gave rise to the TCR library. The data were also submitted as part of a second study, on T cells in Graves' hyperthyroidism and ophthalmopathy.

The material was peripheral blood mononuclear cells (PBMCs), obtained at new diagnosis, from a patient treated with antithyroid drugs. All receptors come from a middle-aged woman with Graves disease.

This clonotype was observed many times. The CDR3 here is CASSLGGRTYNEQFF. The CDR3, as DNA: TGTGCCAGCAGTTTGGGCGGGAGGACGTACAATGAGCAGTTCTTC. The chain is built from TRBV28 and TRBJ2-1, with 8 bases aligning to TRBD2. Germline CDR1 MDHEN, CDR2 SYDVKM. J gave up 4 bases and V 3 bases, and 5 bases lay outside the gene matches. The CDR3 consists of 15 residues.

This clonotype was seen at least ten times. V gene TRBV19 combines with J gene TRBJ1-3; no definite D call. Germline CDR1 is LNHDA and CDR2 is SQIVND (reference sequence). The CDR3 is 15 amino acids. V lost 3 bases and J 0 bases, leaving 9 bases between the germline ends. The CDR3 DNA follows: TGTGCCAGTAGTATCGCTACAAGCTCTGGAAACACCATATATTTT. Its translation: CASSIATSSGNTIYF.

This clonotype was detected a few times. V gene TRBV20-1 combines with J gene TRBJ2-3; 14 bases fit TRBD2. Germline V gene data show CDR1 as DFQATT and CDR2 as SNEGSKA (reference sequence). The CDR3 spans 17 residues. The junction had 8 bases not matched to a gene; V was cut back by 6 bases and J by 0 bases. CDR3 nucleotide sequence: TGCAGTGCCAGAAGACTAGCGGGAGGGCTTAGCACAGATACGCAGTATTTT. Its protein product is CSARRLAGGLSTDTQYF.

The sample holds many counts of this clonotype. The rearrangement uses TRBV11-2 and TRBJ2-4; 10 positions agree with TRBD1. After removal of 4 bases from V and 7 bases from J, the junction contained 13 bases not matched to a gene. The CDR3 is 17 amino acids. The germline CDR1 and CDR2 sequences are SGHAT and FQNNGV. The CDR3 loop is CASSSPLERQGANIQYF. CDR3 DNA sequence: TGTGCCAGCAGCTCCCCTCTAGAGAGACAGGGGGCGAACATTCAGTACTTC.

This clonotype was observed at least ten times. The chain employs TRBV6-1 and TRBJ2-2; D might be TRBD1 or TRBD2, each matching 5 bases. CDR3 size: 16 residues. Trimming left V 5 bases short and J 1 base short, with 14 bases between. CDR1 and CDR2 from the germline V gene are MNHNS and SASEGT. In DNA, the CDR3 is TGTGCCAGCAGTCGACCGGGACGACGGAACACCGGGGAGCTGTTTTTT. Protein: CASSRPGRRNTGELFF.

This clonotype was seen a handful of times. The chain links TRBV19 to TRBJ1-5; D not certain. Trimming cost V 3 bases and J 0 bases, with 18 bases left between them. The CDR3 sequence is 18 residues long. Germline-derived CDR1 and CDR2 are LNHDA and SQIVND (reference sequence). The CDR3, as DNA: TGTGCCAGTAGTATCTTTGCGGGAGCCGTCAATAGCAATCAGCCCCAGCATTTT. Amino acids: CASSIFAGAVNSNQPQHF. Together with reference TRBV19 and TRBJ1-5, the CDR3 gives the full variable domain: DGGITQSPKYLFRKEGQNVTLSCEQNLNHDAMYWYRQDPGQGLRLIYYSQIVNDFQKGDIAEGYSVSREKKESFPLTVTSAQKNPTAFYLCASSIFAGAVNSNQPQHFGDGTRLSIL.

This clonotype has ten or more counts. DNA of the CDR3: TGTGCCAGTAGGTCGGGGCGGGCTAGCACAGATACGCAGTATTTT. Amino acid sequence: CASRSGRASTDTQYF. J is TRBJ2-3 and V is TRBV19; the D call may be TRBD1 or TRBD2 (5 bases each). The CDR3 has 15 residues. V lost 6 bases to trimming and J lost 0 bases, with 13 bases between them. The germline CDR1 and CDR2 sequences are LNHDA and SQIVND (reference sequence).

This clonotype was counted many times. The gene calls are TRBV5-6 and TRBJ2-5; either TRBD1 or TRBD2 may fit D (5 bases each). V gave up 3 bases and J gave up 12 bases, with 12 bases separating them. Germline V gives CDR1 SGHDT, CDR2 YYEEEE. There are 11 residues in the CDR3. This CDR3 is CASSSHGAEYF. As DNA, the CDR3 is TGTGCCAGCAGCTCCCACGGGGCTGAGTACTTC.

At least ten counts were recorded for this clonotype. This rearrangement joins TRBV7-9 to TRBJ2-1, with D possibly matching TRBD2 (7 bases). Per the germline V gene, CDR1 is SEHNR and CDR2 is FQNEAQ (reference sequence). V was shortened by 5 bases and J by 4 bases, with 18 bases between the two germline ends. The CDR3 totals 16 residues. CDR3 residues: CASSPQTRGGYNEQFF. CDR3 bases: TGTGCCAGCAGCCCACAAACTAGGGGGGGTTACAATGAGCAGTTCTTC. Complete variable domain (other parts from reference TRBV7-9 and TRBJ2-1): DTGVSQNPRHKITKRGQNVTFRCDPISEHNRLYWYRQTLGQGPEFLTYFQNEAQLEKSRLLSDRFSAERPKGSFSTLEIQRTEQGDSAMYLCASSPQTRGGYNEQFFGPGTRLTVL.

This clonotype showed up many times. J is TRBJ2-3 and V is TRBV11-3; D call uncertain. The CDR3 spans 15 residues. CDR1 is SGHNT and CDR2 is YENEEA in the germline V gene. Trimming took off 1 base at V and 0 bases at J, with 8 bases between the two ends. The CDR3 DNA follows: TGTGCCAGCAGCTTAGTTGCGGCTAGCACAGATACGCAGTATTTT. Its translation: CASSLVAASTDTQYF.

This clonotype occurred many times. The V gene is TRBV18, the J gene TRBJ2-1, with D unresolved. The CDR3 has 12 amino acids. The V gene's germline CDR1 is KGHSH and CDR2 LQKENI. The V end lost 5 bases, the J end lost 4 bases, and 6 bases lay between the germline ends. CDR3 residues: CASSKGYNEQFF. The CDR3 DNA reads TGTGCCAGCTCAAAGGGTTACAATGAGCAGTTCTTC.

The table lists this clonotype with many counts. This sequence joins TRBV27 and TRBJ2-1; 10 nucleotides match TRBD1. Germline V gene data show CDR1 as MNHEY and CDR2 as SMNVEV (reference sequence). The CDR3 covers 14 residues. The V gene end was trimmed by 4 bases and the J gene end by 6 bases; junction bases not matched to a gene: 3. CDR3 residues: CASSSGQGSNEQFF. The CDR3 region has the DNA TGTGCCAGCAGTTCGGGACAGGGGTCCAATGAGCAGTTCTTC.

This clonotype was seen ten or more times. In DNA form, the CDR3 reads TGTGCCAGTAGCCAGGAACCCGGGACATGGGGCAATCAGCCCCAGCATTTT. This codes for CASSQEPGTWGNQPQHF. The chain combines TRBV19 with TRBJ1-5; weak D call: TRBD1 (6 bases). Trimming took 6 bases from V and 2 from J, leaving 20 bases between them. The CDR3 spans 17 residues. Germline V gene lookup returns CDR1 LNHDA and CDR2 SQIVND (reference sequence).

This clonotype occurred once. The junction does not match germline at one end; this may be a read error. V usage is TRBV19 and J usage is TRBJ2-1; TRBD2 agrees at 7 bases. This CDR3 spans 17 amino acids. Germline CDR1 and CDR2: LNHDA and SQIVND (reference sequence). The CDR3 spells CASSMGGWGLSYNKQFF. CDR3 nucleotide sequence: TGTGCCAGTAGTATGGGGGGGTGGGGCCTTTCGTACAATAAGCAGTTCTTC.

V is TRBV2 and J is TRBJ2-3; perhaps TRBD2 as D (6 bases). Per germline, CDR1 SNHLY and CDR2 FYNNEI. V was clipped by 5 bases and J by 5 bases, with 17 bases between them. The CDR3 has 15 amino acids. CDR3 protein: CASSSYPGAGDTQYF. The CDR3 region has the DNA TGTGCCAGCAGTTCCTACCCCGGAGCGGGAGATACGCAGTATTTT.

This clonotype was found many times. V and J are TRBV28 and TRBJ2-7, with 7 nucleotides matching TRBD2. After removal of 9 bases from V and 2 bases from J, the junction contained 10 bases not matched to a gene. The germline CDR1 and CDR2 sequences are MDHEN and SYDVKM. The CDR3 is 14 residues long. The CDR3 bases are TGTGCCAGTGAGGCAAGAGGGAGGGCCTACGAGCAGTACTTC. It codes for CASEARGRAYEQYF.

This clonotype was detected a few times. An end of the junction does not agree with germline; a read error may underlie this. J is TRBJ1-6 and V is TRBV2; D is ambiguous. CDR1 SNHLY and CDR2 FYNNEI come from the germline V gene. The CDR3 is 14 amino acids. In DNA form, the CDR3 reads TGTGCCAGCTCTCTTCGGAGCTATAATTCACCCCCCCACTTT. Residues: CASSLRSYNSPPHF.

The rearrangement uses TRBV24-1 and TRBJ2-5, with a tentative D call TRBD2 (5 bases). The CDR3 covers 14 residues. The V gene's germline CDR1 is KGHDR and CDR2 SFDVKD. Trimming took 3 bases from V and 3 from J, leaving 10 bases between them. CDR3 loop: CATSDLSGEETQYF. CDR3 DNA: TGTGCCACCAGTGATCTCAGCGGCGAAGAGACCCAGTACTTC.